This TCR beta chain originates from a study of human T cells and chemical hapten exposure. Overall study context: Sensitization involved placing 2% DPC onto a 2 cm by 2 cm region of upper inner arm skin.

Time point noted: patch test 1, 2 weeks after DPC sensitization. This sample's treatment: therapeutic diphenylcyclopropenone sensitization with weekly scalp DPC. The library labeled individual cDNA molecules by adding unique molecular identifiers to them. Original analysis: From about 22,000 to 700,000 TCRs were found per sample, with a median of 95,638. TCRdb recomputed calls from the RACE reads with MiXCR, one row per CDR3 protein. What appears here as the V and J calls and clone size reflects TCRdb's work, not the paper's. The sample has 150,000 to 200,000 distinct CDR3 sequences; 20% to 25% are singletons. Study results and caveats: TCRs above 1 in 1000 frequency did not change with DPC sensitization.

This clonotype was observed a few times. Its antigen is still unknown. This CDR3 has 13 amino acids. Per germline, CDR1 DFQATT and CDR2 SNEGSKA (reference sequence). Trimming cost V 6 bases and J 9 bases, with 18 bases left between them. This clonotype was obtained from a woman in her 50s with alopecia areata. Some clones in this sample may be carry-over from other donors' samples. The sequencing here drew on whole blood, taken in connection with sensitization to the hapten diphenylcyclopropenone (DPC). This chain connects TRBV20-1 to TRBJ1-5; D is ambiguous. CDR3 amino acids: CSAREGSSGPQHF. DNA for the CDR3: TGCAGTGCCCGCGAGGGCAGCTCCGGGCCCCAGCATTTT.